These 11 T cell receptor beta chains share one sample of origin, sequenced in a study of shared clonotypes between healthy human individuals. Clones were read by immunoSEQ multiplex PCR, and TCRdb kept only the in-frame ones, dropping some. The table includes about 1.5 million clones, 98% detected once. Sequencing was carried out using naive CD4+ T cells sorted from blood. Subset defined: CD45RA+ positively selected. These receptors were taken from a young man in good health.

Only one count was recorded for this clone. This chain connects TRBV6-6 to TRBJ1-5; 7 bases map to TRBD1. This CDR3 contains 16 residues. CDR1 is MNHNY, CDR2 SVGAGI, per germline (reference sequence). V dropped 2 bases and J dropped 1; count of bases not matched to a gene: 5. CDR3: CASSYPRQGSNQPQHF. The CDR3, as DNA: TGTGCCAGCAGTTACCCACGACAGGGAAGCAATCAGCCCCAGCATTTT.

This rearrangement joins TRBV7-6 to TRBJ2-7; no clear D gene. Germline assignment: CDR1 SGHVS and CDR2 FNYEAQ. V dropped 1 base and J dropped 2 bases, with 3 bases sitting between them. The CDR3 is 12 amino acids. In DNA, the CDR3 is TGTGCCAGCAGCTTAGAGCCCTACGAGCAGTACTTC. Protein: CASSLEPYEQYF.

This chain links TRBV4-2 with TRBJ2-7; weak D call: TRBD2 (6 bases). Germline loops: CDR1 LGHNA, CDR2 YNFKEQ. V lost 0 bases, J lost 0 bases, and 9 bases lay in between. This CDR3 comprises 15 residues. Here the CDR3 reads CASSQDGGASYEQYF. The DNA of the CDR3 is TGTGCCAGCAGCCAAGATGGAGGGGCCTCCTACGAGCAGTACTTC.

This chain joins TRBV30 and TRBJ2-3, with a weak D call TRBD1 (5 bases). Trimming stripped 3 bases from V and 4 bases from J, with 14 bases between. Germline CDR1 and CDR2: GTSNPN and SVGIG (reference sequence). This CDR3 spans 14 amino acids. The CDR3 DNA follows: TGTGCCTGGAGAGGGGCGAGTACCCCAGATACGCAGTATTTT. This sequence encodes CAWRGASTPDTQYF.

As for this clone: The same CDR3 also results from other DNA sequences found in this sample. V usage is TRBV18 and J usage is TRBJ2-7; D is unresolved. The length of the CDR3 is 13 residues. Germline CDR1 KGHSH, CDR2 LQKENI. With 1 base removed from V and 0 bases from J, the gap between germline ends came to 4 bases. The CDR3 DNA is TGTGCCAGCTCACCACGGAGCTCCTACGAGCAGTACTTC. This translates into CASSPRSSYEQYF.

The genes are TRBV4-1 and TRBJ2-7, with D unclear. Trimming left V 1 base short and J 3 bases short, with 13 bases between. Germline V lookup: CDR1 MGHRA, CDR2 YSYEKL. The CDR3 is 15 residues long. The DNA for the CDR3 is TGCGCCAGCAGCCAAGGTCAGCTCCCCTTCTACGAGCAGTACTTC. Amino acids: CASSQGQLPFYEQYF.

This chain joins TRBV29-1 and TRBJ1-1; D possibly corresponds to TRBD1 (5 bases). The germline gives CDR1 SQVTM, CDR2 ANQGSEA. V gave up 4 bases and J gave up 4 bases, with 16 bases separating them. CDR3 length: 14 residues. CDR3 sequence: CSVVVPGWGTEAFF. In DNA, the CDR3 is TGCAGCGTTGTAGTACCAGGGTGGGGCACTGAAGCTTTCTTT.

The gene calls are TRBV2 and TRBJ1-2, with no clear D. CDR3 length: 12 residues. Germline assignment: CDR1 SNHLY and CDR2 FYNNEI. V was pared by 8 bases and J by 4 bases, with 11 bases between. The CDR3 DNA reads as TGTGCCAGCCCTAAGGGCGGCTATGGCTACACCTTC. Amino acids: CASPKGGYGYTF.

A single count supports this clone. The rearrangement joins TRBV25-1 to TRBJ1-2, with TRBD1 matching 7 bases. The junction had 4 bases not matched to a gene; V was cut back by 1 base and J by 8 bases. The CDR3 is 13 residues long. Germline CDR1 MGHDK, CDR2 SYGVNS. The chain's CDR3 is CASSEWQGGGYTF. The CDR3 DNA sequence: TGTGCCAGCAGTGAATGGCAGGGGGGAGGCTACACCTTC.

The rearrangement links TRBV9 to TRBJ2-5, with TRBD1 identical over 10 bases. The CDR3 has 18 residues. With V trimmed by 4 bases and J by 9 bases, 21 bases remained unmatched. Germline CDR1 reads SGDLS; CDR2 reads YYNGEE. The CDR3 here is CASSPRPSGTGAGVPQYF. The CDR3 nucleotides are TGTGCCAGCAGCCCCAGACCGTCGGGGACAGGGGCAGGGGTCCCCCAGTACTTC.

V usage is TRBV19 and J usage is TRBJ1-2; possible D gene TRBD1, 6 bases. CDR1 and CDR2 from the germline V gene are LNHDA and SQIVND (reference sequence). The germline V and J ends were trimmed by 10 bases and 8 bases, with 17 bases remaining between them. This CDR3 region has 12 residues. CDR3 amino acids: CATSPRGGGYTF. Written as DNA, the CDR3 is TGTGCCACCTCCCCCAGGGGAGGCGGCTACACCTTC.